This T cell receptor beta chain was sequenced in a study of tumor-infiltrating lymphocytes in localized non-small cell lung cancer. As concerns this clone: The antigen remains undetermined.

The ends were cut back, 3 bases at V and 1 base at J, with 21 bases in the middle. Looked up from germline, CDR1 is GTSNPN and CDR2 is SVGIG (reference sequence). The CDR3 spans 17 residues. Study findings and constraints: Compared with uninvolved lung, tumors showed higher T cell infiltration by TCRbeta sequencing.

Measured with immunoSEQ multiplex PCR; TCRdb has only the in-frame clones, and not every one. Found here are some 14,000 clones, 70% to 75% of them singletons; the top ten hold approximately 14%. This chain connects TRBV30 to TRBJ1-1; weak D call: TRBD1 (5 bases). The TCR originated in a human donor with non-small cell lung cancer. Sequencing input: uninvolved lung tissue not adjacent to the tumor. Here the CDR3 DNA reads TGTGCCTGGAGATCCGGGACCTTGGCATTTTCGAACACTGAAGCTTTCTTT. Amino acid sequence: CAWRSGTLAFSNTEAFF. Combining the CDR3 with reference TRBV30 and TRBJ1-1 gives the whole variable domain SQTIHQWPATLVQPVGSPLSLECTVEGTSNPNLYWYRQAAGRGLQLLFYSVGIGQISSEVPQNLSASRPQDRQFILSSKKLLLSDSGFYLCAWRSGTLAFSNTEAFFGQGTRLTVV.